These 3 T cell receptor beta chains were sequenced from one sample in a study of blood T cell repertoires in COVID-19. Profiled with immunoSEQ multiplex PCR; TCRdb holds only in-frame clones, not every one. The table includes 150,000 to 250,000 clones, 82% detected once. Sequenced sample: peripheral blood. The origin of the receptors is a human donor with acute or convalescent COVID-19. The donor label of this sample is uncertain.

Concerning this clone itself: A read error may produce the germline difference seen at one junction end. This chain joins TRBV27 and TRBJ1-5; TRBD1 agrees at 8 bases. Germline V gene sequence: CDR1 MNHEY, CDR2 SMNVEV (reference sequence). This CDR3 has 15 residues. The CDR3 here is CASTDGTGSYQPQHF. CDR3 bases: TGTGCCAGCACCGATGGGACAGGTAGCTATCAGCCCCAGCATTTT.

The rearrangement joins TRBV6-5 to TRBJ2-5; no definite D call. The CDR3 has 14 amino acids. Germline CDR1 reads MNHEY; CDR2 reads SVGAGI. Trimming took off 6 bases at V and 5 bases at J, with 16 bases between the two ends. The CDR3 region has the DNA TGTGCCAGCAGAGGAAATCAACGGGTGGAGACCCAGTACTTC. Protein sequence: CASRGNQRVETQYF.

V and J are TRBV19 and TRBJ1-2; D gene ambiguous. This CDR3 has 13 amino acids. V was clipped by 5 bases and J by 5 bases, with 12 bases between them. CDR1 is LNHDA, CDR2 SQIVND, per germline (reference sequence). CDR3 in DNA: TGTGCCAGTAGTTTCCAATACTCTTATGGCTACACCTTC. Its translation is CASSFQYSYGYTF.